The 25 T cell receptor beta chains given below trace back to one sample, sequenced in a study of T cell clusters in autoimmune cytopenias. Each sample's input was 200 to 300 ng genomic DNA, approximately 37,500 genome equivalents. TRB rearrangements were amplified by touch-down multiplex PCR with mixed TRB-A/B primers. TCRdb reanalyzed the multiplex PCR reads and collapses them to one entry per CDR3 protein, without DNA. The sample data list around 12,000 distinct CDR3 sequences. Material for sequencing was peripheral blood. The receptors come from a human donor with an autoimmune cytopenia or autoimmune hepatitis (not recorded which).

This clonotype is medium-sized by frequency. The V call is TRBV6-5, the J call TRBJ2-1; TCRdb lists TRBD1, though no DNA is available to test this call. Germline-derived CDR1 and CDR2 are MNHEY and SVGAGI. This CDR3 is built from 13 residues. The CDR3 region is CASSSTGLNEQFF.

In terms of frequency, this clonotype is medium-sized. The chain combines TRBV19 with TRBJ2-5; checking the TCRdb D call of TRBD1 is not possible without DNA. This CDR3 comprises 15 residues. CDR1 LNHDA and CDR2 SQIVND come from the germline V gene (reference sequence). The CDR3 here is CASSIPDRGRETQYF.

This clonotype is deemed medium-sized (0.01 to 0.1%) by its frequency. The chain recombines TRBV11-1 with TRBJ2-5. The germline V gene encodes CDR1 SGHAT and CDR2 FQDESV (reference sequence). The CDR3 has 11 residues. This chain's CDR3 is CASSNLGTQYF. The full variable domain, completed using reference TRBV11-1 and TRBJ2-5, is EAEVAQSPRYKITEKSQAVAFWCDPISGHATLYWYRQILGQGPELLVQFQDESVVDDSQLPKDRFSAERLKGVDSTLKIQPAELGDSAMYLCASSNLGTQYFGPGTRLLVL.

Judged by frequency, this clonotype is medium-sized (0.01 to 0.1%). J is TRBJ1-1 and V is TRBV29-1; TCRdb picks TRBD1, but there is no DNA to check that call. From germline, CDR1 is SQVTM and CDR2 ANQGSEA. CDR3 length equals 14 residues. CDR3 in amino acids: CSVESGQGSTEAFF.

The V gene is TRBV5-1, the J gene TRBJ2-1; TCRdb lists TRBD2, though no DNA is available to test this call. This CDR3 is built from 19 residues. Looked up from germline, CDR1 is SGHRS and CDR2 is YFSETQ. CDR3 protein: CASSLVGSSGIFSYNEQFF.

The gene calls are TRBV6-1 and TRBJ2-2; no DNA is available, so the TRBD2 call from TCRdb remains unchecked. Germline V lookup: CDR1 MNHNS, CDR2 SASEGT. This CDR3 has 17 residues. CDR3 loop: CASSPIIPAGATGELFF.

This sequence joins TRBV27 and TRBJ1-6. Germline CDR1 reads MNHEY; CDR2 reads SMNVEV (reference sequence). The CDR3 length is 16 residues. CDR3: CASLYRWEGDNSPLHF.

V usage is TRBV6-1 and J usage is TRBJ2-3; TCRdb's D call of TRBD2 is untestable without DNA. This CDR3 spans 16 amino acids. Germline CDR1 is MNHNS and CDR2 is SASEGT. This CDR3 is CASSELAGGGTDTQYF.

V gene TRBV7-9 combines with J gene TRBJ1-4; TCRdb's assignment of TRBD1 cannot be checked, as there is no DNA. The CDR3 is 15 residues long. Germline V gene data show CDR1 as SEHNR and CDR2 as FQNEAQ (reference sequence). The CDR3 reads CASSPRGGTNEKLFF.

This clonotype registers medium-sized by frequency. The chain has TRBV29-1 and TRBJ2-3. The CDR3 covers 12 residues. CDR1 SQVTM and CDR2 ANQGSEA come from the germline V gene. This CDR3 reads CSVGGSTDTQYF.

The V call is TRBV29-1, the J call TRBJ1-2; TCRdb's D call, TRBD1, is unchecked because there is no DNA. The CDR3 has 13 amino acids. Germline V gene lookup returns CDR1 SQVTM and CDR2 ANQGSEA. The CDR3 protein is CSVTPQASYGYTF.

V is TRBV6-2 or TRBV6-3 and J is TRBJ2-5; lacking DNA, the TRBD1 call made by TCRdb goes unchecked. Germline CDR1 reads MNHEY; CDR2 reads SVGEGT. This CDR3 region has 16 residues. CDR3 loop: CASSYSRQGSSETQYF.

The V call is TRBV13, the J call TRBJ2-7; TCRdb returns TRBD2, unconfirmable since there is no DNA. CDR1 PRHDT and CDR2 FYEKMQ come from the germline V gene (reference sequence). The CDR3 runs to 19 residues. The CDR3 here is CASSQESGGGRRGSYEQYF.

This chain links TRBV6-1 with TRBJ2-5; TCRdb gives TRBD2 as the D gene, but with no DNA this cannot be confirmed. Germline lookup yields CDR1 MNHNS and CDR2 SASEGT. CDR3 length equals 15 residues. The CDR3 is CASNLDGLRQETQYF.

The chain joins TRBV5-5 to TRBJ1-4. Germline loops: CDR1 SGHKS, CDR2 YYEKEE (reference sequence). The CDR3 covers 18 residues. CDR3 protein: CASSDLGRVAARGEKLFF. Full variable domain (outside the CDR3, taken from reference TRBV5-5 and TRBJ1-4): DAGVTQSPTHLIKTRGQQVTLRCSPISGHKSVSWYQQVLGQGPQFIFQYYEKEERGRGNFPDRFSARQFPNYSSELNVNALLLGDSALYLCASSDLGRVAARGEKLFFGSGTQLSVL.

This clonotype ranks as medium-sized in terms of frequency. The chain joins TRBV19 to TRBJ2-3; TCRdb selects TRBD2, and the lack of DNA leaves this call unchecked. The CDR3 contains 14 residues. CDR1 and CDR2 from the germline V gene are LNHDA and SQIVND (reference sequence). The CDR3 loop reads CASKERGGTDTQYF.

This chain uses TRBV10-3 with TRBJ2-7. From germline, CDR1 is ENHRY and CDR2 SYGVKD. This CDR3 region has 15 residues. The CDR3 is CAISESADLGDEQYF.

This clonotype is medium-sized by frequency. The CDR3 reads CAIRSGAANEQFF. V is TRBV10-3 and J is TRBJ2-1; TCRdb's assignment of TRBD2 cannot be checked, as there is no DNA. Germline V lookup: CDR1 ENHRY, CDR2 SYGVKD. CDR3 length equals 13 residues.

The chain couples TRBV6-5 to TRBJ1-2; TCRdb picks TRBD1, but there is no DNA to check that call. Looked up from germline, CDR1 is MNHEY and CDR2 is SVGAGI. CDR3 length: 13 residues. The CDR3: CASSYRGEDGYTF.

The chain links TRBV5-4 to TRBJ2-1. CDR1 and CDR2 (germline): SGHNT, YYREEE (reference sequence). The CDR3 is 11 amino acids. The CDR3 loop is CASSLNNEQFF.

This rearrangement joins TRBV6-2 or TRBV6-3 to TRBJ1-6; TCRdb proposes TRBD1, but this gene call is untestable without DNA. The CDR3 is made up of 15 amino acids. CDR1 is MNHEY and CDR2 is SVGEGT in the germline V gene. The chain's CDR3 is CASSLAPVVGSPLHF.

The CDR3 sequence is CASSGQRDQPQHF. V gene TRBV18 combines with J gene TRBJ1-5; no DNA is available, so the TRBD1 call from TCRdb remains unchecked. There are 13 residues in the CDR3. Germline V gene data show CDR1 as KGHSH and CDR2 as LQKENI.

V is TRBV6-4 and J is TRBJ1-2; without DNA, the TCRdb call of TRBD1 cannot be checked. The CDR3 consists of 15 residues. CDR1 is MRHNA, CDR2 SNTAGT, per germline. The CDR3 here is CASSDPLGTAYGYTF.

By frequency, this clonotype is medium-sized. CDR3 residues: CASSTAGLEETQYF. The chain links TRBV11-1 to TRBJ2-5; the TRBD2 assignment by TCRdb is unverifiable without DNA. The germline CDR1 and CDR2 sequences are SGHAT and FQDESV (reference sequence). The CDR3 is 14 residues long.

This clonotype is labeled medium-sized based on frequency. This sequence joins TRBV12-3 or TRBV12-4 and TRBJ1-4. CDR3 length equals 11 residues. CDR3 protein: CASSWYEKLFF.